This T cell receptor (beta chain) comes out of a study of response to subunit inactivated influenza vaccine. Study-wide points: New T cells are recruited in small numbers by each seasonal influenza vaccination, according to the authors' suggestion.

The CDR3 consists of 14 residues. Germline CDR1 reads LGHNA; CDR2 reads YNFKEQ. V was trimmed by 0 bases and J by 7 bases, leaving 10 bases between them. This clonotype was picked up a small number of times. Its antigen is undetermined. Via MiXCR, TCRdb re-called the RT-PCR reads, giving one row per CDR3 protein. Of about 700,000 distinct CDR3 sequences detected, around 13% appear once; the ten largest clones hold less than 9%. The source was PBMCs from blood, collected around 14 days before vaccination. V is TRBV4-2 and J is TRBJ1-5; no clear D. This sequence was found in a man aged 50-59 years who received an inactivated influenza vaccine. For the CDR3, the DNA is TGTGCCAGCAGCCAAGAAAGCTTCGGCCAGCCCCAGCATTTT. This gives the protein CASSQESFGQPQHF.